This is a list of T cell receptor beta chains from one sample in a study of blood T cell repertoires in COVID-19. This table comes from immunoSEQ multiplex PCR, and its TCRdb copy is limited to in-frame clones, with some not included. The sample has 150,000 or so clones, roughly 76% seen once. Material: peripheral blood. The receptors were sampled from a human donor with acute or convalescent COVID-19. The donor label of this sample is uncertain. The CDR3 runs from the conserved cysteine through the conserved F or W. Fields, in order: J gene, clone size, V gene, D gene, CDR3 protein, CDR3 DNA. A D gene is named only where the DNA matches it firmly. Size is stated for part of the rows, as once, few or many counts, or as a class when the clone is expanded.

TRBJ2-7	-	TRBV18	TRBD1	CASSAPGQDYEQYF	TGTGCCAGCTCAGCTCCGGGACAGGATTACGAGCAGTACTTC
TRBJ1-3	-	TRBV5-4	-	CASSLDSYRDTIYF	TGTGCCAGCAGCCTTGACTCATACCGAGACACCATATATTTT
TRBJ1-1	-	TRBV4-1	-	CASSQVGGRFEAFF	TGCGCCAGCAGCCAAGTGGGGGGGCGATTTGAAGCTTTCTTT
TRBJ1-2	-	TRBV6-6	-	CASSSEADYGYTF	TGTGCCAGCAGTTCAGAAGCGGACTATGGCTACACCTTC
TRBJ2-5	-	TRBV7-3	TRBD2	CASSSIGGAKETQYF	TGTGCCAGCAGCTCTATCGGGGGGGCAAAAGAGACCCAGTACTTC
TRBJ1-1	many	TRBV20-1	-	CSARQGYGAFF	TGCAGTGCTAGACAGGGGTACGGGGCTTTCTTT
TRBJ1-2	-	TRBV5-1	TRBD1	CASSSPGQSNYGYTF	TGCGCCAGCAGCTCACCGGGACAGTCTAACTATGGCTACACCTTC
TRBJ2-7	few	TRBV14	TRBD2	CASSLTAGLAREQYF	TGTGCCAGCAGCCTGACGGCGGGACTAGCGCGAGAGCAGTACTTC
TRBJ2-3	-	TRBV7-8	-	CASSSRTLSTDTQYF	TGTGCCAGCAGCTCCCGGACTCTTAGCACAGATACGCAGTATTTT
TRBJ1-1	once	TRBV6-5	-	CASIQGLNTEAFF	TGTGCCAGCATCCAGGGGCTGAACACTGAAGCTTTCTTT
TRBJ1-4	-	TRBV11-3	-	CASSGTASGTRYEKLFF	TGTGCCAGCAGCGGTACCGCCTCCGGGACTAGGTATGAAAAACTGTTTTTT
TRBJ2-3	-	TRBV29-1	-	CSVDSGTDTQYF	TGCAGCGTTGACAGCGGGACAGATACGCAGTATTTT
TRBJ1-1	-	TRBV6-6	TRBD1	CASSSRQGEAFF	TGTGCCAGCAGTTCCCGACAGGGTGAAGCTTTCTTT
TRBJ1-6	-	TRBV4-1	-	CASSQRITGTNSPLHF	TGCGCCAGCAGCCAAAGGATCACAGGAACCAACTCACCCCTCCACTTT
TRBJ1-4	-	TRBV7-9	-	CASSLDTRLGKLFF	TGTGCCAGCAGCTTAGATACCCGTCTAGGAAAACTGTTTTTT
TRBJ1-2	-	TRBV27	-	CASSNRAANYGYTF	TGTGCCAGCAGTAACAGGGCCGCTAACTATGGCTACACCTTC